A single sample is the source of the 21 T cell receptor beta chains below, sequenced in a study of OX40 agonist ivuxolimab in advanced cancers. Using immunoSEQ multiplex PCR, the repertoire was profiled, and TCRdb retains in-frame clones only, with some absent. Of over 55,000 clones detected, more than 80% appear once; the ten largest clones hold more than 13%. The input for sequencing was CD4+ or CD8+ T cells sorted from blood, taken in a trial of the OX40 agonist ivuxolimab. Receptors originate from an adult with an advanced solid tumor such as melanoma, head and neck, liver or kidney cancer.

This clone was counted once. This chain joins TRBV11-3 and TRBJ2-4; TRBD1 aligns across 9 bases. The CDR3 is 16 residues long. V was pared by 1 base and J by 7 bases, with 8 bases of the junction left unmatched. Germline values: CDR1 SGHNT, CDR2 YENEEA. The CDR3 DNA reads TGTGCCAGCAGCTTAGGAACCGGGACAGGGATGAACATTCAGTACTTC. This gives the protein CASSLGTGTGMNIQYF.

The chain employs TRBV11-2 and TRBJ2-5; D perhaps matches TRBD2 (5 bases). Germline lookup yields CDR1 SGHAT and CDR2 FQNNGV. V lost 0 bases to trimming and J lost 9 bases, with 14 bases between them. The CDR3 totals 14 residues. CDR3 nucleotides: TGTGCCAGCAGCTTAGATTACACCGGCGGGTCCCAGTACTTC. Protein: CASSLDYTGGSQYF.

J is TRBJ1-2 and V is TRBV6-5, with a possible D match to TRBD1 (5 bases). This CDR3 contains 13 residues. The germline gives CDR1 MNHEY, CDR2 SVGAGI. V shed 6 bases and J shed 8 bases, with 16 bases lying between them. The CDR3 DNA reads TGTGCCAGCAGGACCGGGACCTCATCAGGCTACACCTTC. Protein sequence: CASRTGTSSGYTF.

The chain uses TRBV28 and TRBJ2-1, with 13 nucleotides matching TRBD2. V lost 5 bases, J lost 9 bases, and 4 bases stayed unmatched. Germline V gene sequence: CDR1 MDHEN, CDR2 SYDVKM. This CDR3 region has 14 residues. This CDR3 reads CASSGLAGVGEQFF. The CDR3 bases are TGTGCCAGCAGTGGACTAGCGGGAGTCGGTGAGCAGTTCTTC. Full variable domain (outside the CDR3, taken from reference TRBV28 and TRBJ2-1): DVKVTQSSRYLVKRTGEKVFLECVQDMDHENMFWYRQDPGLGLRLIYFSYDVKMKEKGDIPEGYSVSREKKERFSLILESASTNQTSMYLCASSGLAGVGEQFFGPGTRLTVL.

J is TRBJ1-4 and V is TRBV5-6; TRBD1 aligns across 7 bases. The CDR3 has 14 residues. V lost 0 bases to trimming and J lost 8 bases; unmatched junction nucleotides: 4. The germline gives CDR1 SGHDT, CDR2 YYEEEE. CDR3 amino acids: CASSLDRGLEKLFF. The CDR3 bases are TGTGCCAGCAGCTTGGACAGGGGACTGGAAAAACTGTTTTTT.

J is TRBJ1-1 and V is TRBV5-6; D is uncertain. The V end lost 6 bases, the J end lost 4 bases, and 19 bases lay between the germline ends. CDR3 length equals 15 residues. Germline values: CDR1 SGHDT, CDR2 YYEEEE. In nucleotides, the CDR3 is TGTGCCAGCATCCCGGATAAGGGCTGGGGCACTGAAGCTTTCTTT. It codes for CASIPDKGWGTEAFF.

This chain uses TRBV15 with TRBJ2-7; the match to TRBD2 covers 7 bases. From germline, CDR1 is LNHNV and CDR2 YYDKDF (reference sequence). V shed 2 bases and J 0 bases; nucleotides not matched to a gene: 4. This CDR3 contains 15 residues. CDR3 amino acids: CATSRRLADSYEQYF. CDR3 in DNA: TGTGCCACCAGCAGACGTCTAGCGGACTCCTACGAGCAGTACTTC.

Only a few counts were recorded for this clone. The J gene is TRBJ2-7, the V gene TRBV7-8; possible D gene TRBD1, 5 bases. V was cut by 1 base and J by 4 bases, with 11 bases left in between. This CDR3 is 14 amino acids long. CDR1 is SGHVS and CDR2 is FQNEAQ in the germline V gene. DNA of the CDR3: TGTGCCAGCAGCTTAGAGGCAGGGCGGTACGAGCAGTACTTC. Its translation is CASSLEAGRYEQYF.

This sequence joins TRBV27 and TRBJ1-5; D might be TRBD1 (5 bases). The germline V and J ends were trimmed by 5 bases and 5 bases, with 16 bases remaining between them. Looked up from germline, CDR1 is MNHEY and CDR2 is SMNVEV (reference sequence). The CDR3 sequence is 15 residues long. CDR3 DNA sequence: TGTGCCAGCAGTAACAGGAAGGGGCCGGATCAGCCCCAGCATTTT. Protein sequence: CASSNRKGPDQPQHF.

CDR3 region: CASSWRGSGSRETQYF. CDR3 nucleotides: TGTGCCAGCAGCTGGCGGGGTAGCGGGAGTCGGGAGACCCAGTACTTC. The chain joins TRBV7-3 to TRBJ2-5, with TRBD2 matching 9 bases. CDR3 length: 16 residues. Losses at the gene ends were 4 bases for V and 5 bases for J; bases not matched to a gene: 11. Per the germline V gene, CDR1 is SGHTA and CDR2 is FQGTGA.

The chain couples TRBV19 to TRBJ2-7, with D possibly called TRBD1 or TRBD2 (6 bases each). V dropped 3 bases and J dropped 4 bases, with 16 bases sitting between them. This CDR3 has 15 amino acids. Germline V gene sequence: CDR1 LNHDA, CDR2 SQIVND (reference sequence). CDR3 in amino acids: CASSMGAPGRYEQYF. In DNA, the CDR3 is TGTGCCAGTAGTATGGGGGCGCCGGGGAGGTACGAGCAGTACTTC.

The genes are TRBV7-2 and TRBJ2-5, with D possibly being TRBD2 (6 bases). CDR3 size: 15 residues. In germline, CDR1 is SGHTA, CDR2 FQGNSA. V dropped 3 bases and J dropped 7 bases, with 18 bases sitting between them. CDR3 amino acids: CASSFPGLRRATQYF. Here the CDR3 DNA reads TGTGCCAGCAGCTTCCCGGGACTCCGAAGAGCGACCCAGTACTTC.

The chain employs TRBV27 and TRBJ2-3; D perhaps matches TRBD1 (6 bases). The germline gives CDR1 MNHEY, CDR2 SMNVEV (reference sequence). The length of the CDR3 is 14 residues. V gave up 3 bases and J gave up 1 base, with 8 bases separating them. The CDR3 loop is CASSFEGGTDTQYF. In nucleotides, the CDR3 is TGTGCCAGCAGTTTCGAGGGGGGCACAGATACGCAGTATTTT.

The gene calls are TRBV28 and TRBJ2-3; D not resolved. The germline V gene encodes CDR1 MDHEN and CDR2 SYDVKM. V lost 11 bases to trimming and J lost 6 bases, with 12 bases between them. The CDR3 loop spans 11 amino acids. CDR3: CAPRPGDTQYF. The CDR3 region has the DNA TGTGCCCCCCGACCGGGCGATACGCAGTATTTT. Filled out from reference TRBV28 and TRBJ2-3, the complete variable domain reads DVKVTQSSRYLVKRTGEKVFLECVQDMDHENMFWYRQDPGLGLRLIYFSYDVKMKEKGDIPEGYSVSREKKERFSLILESASTNQTSMYLCAPRPGDTQYFGPGTRLTVL.

Here the CDR3 reads CASSLIAGPYEQYF. Here the CDR3 DNA reads TGTGCCAGCAGCTTAATCGCAGGGCCCTACGAGCAGTACTTC. V usage is TRBV7-2 and J usage is TRBJ2-7; D possibly corresponds to TRBD1 (5 bases). The germline V and J ends were trimmed by 2 bases and 2 bases, with 10 bases remaining between them. The V gene's germline CDR1 is SGHTA and CDR2 FQGNSA. This CDR3 has 14 amino acids.

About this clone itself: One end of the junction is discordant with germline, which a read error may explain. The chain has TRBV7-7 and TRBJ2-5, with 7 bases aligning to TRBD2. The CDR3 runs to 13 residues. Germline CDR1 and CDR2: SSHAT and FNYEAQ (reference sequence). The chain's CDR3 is CASSLDGGETQYF. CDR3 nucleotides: TGTGCTAGCAGCTTAGACGGGGGGGAGACCCAGTACTTC.

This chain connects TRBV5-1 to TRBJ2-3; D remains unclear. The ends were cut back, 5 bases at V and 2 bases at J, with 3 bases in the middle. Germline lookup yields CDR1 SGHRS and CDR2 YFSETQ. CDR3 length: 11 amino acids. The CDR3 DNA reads TGCGCCAGCAGGAACACAGATACGCAGTATTTT. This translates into CASRNTDTQYF.

The CDR3 loop reads CASSAWTGDETQYF. For the CDR3, the DNA is TGTGCCAGCAGCGCCTGGACAGGCGATGAGACCCAGTACTTC. J is TRBJ2-5 and V is TRBV9; 7 bases map to TRBD1. The CDR3 covers 14 residues. The V gene's germline CDR1 is SGDLS and CDR2 YYNGEE. V gave up 3 bases and J gave up 5 bases; unmatched junction bases: 7.

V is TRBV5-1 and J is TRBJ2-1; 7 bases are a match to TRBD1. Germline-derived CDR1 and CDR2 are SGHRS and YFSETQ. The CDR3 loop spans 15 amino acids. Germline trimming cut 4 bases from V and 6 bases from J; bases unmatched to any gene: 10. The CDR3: CASSPPTGSTNEQFF. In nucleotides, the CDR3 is TGCGCCAGCAGCCCGCCGACAGGGTCTACCAATGAGCAGTTCTTC.

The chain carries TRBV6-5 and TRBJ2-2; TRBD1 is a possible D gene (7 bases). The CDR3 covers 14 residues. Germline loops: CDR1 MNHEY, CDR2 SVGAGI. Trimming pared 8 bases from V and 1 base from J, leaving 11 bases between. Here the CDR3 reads CASRGTVNTGELFF. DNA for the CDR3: TGTGCCAGCCGCGGGACAGTGAACACCGGGGAGCTGTTTTTT.

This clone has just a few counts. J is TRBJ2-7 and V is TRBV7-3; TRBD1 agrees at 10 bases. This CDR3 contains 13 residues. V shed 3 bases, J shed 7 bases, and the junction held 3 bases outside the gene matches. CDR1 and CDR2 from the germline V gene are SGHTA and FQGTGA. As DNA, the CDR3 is TGTGCCAGCAGCTTCGGGACAGGGGATGAGCAGTACTTC. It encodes CASSFGTGDEQYF.